This T cell receptor (beta chain) originates from a study of beta chain features in type 1 diabetes. The V end was cut by 2 bases, the J end by 4 bases, with 9 bases between. The CDR3 is 13 residues long. Germline V gene sequence: CDR1 MNHEY, CDR2 SMNVEV (reference sequence). As regards this clone: Its antigen is not identified.

Sequencing targeted expressed TCRB transcripts, as all isolated RNA had been reverse transcribed. Some clones are missing from TCRdb's copy, which holds only in-frame ones; the method was immunoSEQ multiplex PCR. The sample has fewer than 650,000 clones, roughly 16% seen once. Study-wide results and caveats: Reduced insertions and increased deletions marked VDJ junctions in type 1 diabetes patients. The influence of HLA type on TCRB rearrangement stayed undetermined. Highly expressing activated T cells could be over-counted with a cDNA template.

The clonotype comes from a man in his late teens or twenties in good health. The sequenced sample consisted of naive CD4+ T cells from blood. The J gene is TRBJ2-7, the V gene TRBV27, with no clear D. CDR3 nucleotide sequence: TGTGCCAGCAGTTTAAAGGGCCCATACGAGCAGTACTTC. Its translation: CASSLKGPYEQYF.